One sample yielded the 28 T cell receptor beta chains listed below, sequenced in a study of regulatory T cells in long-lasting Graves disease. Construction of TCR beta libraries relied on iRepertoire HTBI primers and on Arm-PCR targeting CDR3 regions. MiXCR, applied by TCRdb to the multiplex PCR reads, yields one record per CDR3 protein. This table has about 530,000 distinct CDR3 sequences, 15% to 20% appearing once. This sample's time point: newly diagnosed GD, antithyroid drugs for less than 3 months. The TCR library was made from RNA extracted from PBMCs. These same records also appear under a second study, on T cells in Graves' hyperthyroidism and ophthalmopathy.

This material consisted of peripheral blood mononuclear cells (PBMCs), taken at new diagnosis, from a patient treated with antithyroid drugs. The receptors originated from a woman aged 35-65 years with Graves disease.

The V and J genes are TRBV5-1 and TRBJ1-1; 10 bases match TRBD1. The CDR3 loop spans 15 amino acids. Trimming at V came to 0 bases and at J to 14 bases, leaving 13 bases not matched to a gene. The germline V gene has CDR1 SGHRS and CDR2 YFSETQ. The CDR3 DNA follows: TGCGCCAGCAGCTTGGACGGGACAGGGGCCGATCGGGTCTTCTTT. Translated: CASSLDGTGADRVFF.

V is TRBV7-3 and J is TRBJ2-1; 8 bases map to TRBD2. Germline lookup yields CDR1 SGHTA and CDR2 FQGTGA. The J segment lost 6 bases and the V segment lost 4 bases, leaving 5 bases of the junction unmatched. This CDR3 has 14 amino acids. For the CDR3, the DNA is TGTGCCAGCAGCTCCGGGACTAGGCTCAATGAGCAGTTCTTC. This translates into CASSSGTRLNEQFF.

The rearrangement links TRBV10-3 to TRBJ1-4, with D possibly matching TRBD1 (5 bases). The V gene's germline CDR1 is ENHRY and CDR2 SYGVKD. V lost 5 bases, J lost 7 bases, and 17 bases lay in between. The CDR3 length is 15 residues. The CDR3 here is CAISISGGDLEKLFF. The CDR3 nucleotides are TGTGCCATCAGTATTTCGGGAGGGGATCTTGAAAAACTGTTTTTT.

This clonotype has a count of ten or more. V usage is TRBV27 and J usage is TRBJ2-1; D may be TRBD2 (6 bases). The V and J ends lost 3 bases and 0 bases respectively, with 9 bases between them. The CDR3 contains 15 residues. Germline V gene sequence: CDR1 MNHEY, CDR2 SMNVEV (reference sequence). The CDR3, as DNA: TGTGCCAGCAGTTTTGCGGGGAGCTCCTACAATGAGCAGTTCTTC. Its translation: CASSFAGSSYNEQFF.

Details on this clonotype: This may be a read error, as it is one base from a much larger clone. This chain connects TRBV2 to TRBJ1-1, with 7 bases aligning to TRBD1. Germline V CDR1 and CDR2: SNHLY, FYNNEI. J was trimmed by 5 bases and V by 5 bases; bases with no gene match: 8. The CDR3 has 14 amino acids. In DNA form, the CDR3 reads TGTGCCAGCAGTCCGTGGGGCAGGGGGACTGAAGCTTTCTTT. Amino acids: CASSPWGRGTEAFF.

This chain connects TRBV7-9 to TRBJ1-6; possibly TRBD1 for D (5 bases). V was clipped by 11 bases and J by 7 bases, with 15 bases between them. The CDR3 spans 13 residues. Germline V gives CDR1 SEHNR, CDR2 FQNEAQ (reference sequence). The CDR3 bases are TGTGCCTCCAAGGGGCAGTTAAATTCACCCCTCCACTTT. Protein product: CASKGQLNSPLHF.

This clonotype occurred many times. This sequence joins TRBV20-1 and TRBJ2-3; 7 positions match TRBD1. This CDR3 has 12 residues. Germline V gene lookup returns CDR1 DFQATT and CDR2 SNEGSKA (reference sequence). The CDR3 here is CRGDSPTDTQYF. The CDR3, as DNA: TGCAGGGGGGACAGCCCCACGGATACGCAGTATTTT.

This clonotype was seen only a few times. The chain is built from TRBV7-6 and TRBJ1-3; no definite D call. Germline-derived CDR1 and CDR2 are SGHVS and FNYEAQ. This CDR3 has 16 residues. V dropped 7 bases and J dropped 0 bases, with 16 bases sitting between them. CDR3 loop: CASTPESVSSGNTIYF. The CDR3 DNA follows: TGTGCCAGCACCCCGGAGAGTGTTTCCTCTGGAAACACCATATATTTT.

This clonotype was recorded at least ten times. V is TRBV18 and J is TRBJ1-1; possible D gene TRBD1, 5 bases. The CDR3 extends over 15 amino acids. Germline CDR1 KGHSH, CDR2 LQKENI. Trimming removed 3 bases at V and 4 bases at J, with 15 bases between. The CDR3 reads CASSPPAGQVTEAFF. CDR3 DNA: TGTGCCAGCTCACCCCCGGCAGGGCAAGTCACTGAAGCTTTCTTT.

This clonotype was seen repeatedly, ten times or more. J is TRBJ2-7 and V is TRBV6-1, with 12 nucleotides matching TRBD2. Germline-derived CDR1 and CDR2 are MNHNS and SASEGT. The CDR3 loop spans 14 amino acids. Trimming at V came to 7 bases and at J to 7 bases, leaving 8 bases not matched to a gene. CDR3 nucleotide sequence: TGTGCCAGCAAGCTAGCGGGGGGGACGGGGGAGCAGTACTTC. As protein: CASKLAGGTGEQYF.

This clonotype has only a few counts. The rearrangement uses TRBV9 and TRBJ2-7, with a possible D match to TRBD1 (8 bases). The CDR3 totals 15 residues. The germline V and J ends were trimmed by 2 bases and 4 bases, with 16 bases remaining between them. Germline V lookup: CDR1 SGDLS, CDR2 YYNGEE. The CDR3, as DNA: TGTGCCAGCAGCGTGGGGGGGACAGGAGGGTACGAGCAGTACTTC. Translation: CASSVGGTGGYEQYF.

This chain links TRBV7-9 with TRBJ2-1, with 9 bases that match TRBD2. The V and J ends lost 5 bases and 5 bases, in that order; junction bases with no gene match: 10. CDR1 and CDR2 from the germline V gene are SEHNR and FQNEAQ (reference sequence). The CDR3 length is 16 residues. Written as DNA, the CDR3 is TGTGCCAGCAGCCTCTTAGGGGCGGGGGGGAACAATGAGCAGTTCTTC. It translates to CASSLLGAGGNNEQFF.

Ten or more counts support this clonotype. The CDR3 region is CSASKDRSSYEQYF. CDR3 sequence (DNA): TGCAGTGCTAGTAAGGACAGGAGCTCCTACGAGCAGTACTTC. The chain recombines TRBV20-1 with TRBJ2-7; 7 bases align to TRBD1. CDR3 size: 14 residues. The V and J ends lost 3 bases and 0 bases, in that order; junction bases with no gene match: 5. Germline values: CDR1 DFQATT, CDR2 SNEGSKA (reference sequence).

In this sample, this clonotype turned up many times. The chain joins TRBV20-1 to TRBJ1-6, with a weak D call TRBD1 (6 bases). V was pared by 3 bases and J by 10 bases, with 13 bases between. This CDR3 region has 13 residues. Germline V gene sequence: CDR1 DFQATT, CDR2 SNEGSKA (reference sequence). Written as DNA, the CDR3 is TGCAGTGCTAGGGGCATAGGGGGATCACCCCTCCACTTT. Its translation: CSARGIGGSPLHF.

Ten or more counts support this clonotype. Here the CDR3 reads CASSYRQLNQPQHF. In DNA, the CDR3 is TGTGCCAGCAGTTACCGTCAGTTAAATCAGCCCCAGCATTTT. This rearrangement joins TRBV6-2 or TRBV6-3 to TRBJ1-5; D remains ambiguous. This CDR3 is 14 amino acids long. The ends were cut back, 2 bases at V and 4 bases at J, with 9 bases in the middle. Germline CDR1 and CDR2: MNHEY and SVGEGT.

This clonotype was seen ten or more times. The CDR3: CASRPRANLKNTEAFF. In DNA, the CDR3 is TGTGCCAGCAGACCCCGGGCAAATTTAAAGAACACTGAAGCTTTCTTT. The chain is built from TRBV28 and TRBJ1-1; no clear D gene. CDR3 length equals 16 residues. The germline V gene encodes CDR1 MDHEN and CDR2 SYDVKM. V gave up 6 bases and J gave up 1 base, with 18 bases separating them.

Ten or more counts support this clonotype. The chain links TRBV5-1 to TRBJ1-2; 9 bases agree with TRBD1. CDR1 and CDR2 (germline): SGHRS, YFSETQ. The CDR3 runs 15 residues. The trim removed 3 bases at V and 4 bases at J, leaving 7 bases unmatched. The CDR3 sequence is CASSSPGQGIYGYTF. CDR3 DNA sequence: TGCGCCAGCAGCTCACCGGGACAGGGCATCTATGGCTACACCTTC.

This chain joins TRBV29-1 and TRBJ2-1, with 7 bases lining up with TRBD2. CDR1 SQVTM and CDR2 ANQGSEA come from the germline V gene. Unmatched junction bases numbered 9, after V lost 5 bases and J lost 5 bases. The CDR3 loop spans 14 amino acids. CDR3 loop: CSVSLGSGNNEQFF. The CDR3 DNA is TGCAGCGTTTCGTTAGGGAGCGGGAACAATGAGCAGTTCTTC.

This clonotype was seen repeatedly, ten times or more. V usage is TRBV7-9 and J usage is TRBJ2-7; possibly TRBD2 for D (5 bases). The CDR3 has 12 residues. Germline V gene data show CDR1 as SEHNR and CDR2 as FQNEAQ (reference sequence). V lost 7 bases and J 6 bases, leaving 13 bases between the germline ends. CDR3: CASTKEVGEQYF. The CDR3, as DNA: TGTGCCAGCACGAAGGAGGTGGGCGAGCAGTACTTC.

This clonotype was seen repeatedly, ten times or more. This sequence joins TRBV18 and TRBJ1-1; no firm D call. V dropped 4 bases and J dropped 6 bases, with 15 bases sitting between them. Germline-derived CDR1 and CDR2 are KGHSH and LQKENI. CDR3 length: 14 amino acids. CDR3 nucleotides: TGTGCCAGCTCACAGACCTCGGCGGGGTCTGAAGCTTTCTTT. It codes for CASSQTSAGSEAFF.

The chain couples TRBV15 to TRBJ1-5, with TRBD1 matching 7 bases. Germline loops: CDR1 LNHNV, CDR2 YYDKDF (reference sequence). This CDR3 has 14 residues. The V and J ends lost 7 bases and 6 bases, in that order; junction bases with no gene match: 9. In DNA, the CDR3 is TGTGCCACCATGAAGACAGGGTCTTTTCAGCCCCAGCATTTT. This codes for CATMKTGSFQPQHF.

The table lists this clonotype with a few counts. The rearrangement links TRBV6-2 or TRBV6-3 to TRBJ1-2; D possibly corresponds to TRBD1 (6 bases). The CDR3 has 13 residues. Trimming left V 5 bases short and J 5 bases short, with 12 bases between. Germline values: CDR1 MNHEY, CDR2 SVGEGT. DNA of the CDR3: TGTGCCAGCAGTCTCCCAGGGGTGTATGGCTACACCTTC. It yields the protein CASSLPGVYGYTF.

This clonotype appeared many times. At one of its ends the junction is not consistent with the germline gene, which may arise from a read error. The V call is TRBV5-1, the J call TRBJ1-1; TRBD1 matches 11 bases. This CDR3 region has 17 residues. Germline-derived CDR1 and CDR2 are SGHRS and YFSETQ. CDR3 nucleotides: TGCGCCAGCAGTTTGGACAGGGGGCTGTTTGGGGACACTGAAGCTTTCTTT. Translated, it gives CASSLDRGLFGDTEAFF.

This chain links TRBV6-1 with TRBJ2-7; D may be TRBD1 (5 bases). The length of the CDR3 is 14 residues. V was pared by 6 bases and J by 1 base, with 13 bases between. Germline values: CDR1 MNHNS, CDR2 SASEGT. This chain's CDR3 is CASRETVSSYEQYF. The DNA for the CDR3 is TGTGCCAGCAGGGAGACAGTTTCTTCCTACGAGCAGTACTTC.

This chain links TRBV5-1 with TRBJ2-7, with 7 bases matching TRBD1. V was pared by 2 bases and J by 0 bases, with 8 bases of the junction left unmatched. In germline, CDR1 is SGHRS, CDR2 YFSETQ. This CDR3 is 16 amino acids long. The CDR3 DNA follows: TGCGCCAGCAGCTTATTAGCCGGGACAGACTCCTACGAGCAGTACTTC. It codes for CASSLLAGTDSYEQYF.

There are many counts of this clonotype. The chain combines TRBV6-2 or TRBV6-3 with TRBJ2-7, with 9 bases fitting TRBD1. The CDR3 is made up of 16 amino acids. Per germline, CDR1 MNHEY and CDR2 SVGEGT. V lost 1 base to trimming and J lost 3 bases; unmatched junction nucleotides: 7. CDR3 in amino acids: CASSYWTGTGSYEQYF. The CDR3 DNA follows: TGTGCCAGCAGTTACTGGACCGGGACAGGGAGCTACGAGCAGTACTTC.

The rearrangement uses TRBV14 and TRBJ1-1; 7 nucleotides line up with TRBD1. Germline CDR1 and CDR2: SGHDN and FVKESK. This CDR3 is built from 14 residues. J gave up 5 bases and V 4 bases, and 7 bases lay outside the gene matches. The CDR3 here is CASSPLQGRTEAFF. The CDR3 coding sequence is TGTGCCAGCAGCCCCTTACAGGGGAGGACTGAAGCTTTCTTT. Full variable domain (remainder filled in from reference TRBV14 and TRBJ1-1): EAGVTQFPSHSVIEKGQTVTLRCDPISGHDNLYWYRRVMGKEIKFLLHFVKESKQDESGMPNNRFLAERTGGTYSTLKVQPAELEDSGVYFCASSPLQGRTEAFFGQGTRLTVV.

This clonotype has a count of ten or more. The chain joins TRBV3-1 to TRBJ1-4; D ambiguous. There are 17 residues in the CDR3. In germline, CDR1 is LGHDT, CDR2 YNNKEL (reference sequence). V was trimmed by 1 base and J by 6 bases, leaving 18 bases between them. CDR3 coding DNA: TGTGCCAGCAGCCAAGGGCCCAACGTTGGGGTCGATGAAAAACTGTTTTTT. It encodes CASSQGPNVGVDEKLFF.